This TCR beta chain was sequenced in a study of OX40 agonist ivuxolimab in advanced cancers. Study background: Three dose-escalation patients had partial responses: one with hepatocellular carcinoma and two with cutaneous melanoma.

Trimming took 5 bases from V and 4 from J; bases not matched to a gene: 7. Germline V lookup: CDR1 MNHEY, CDR2 SMNVEV (reference sequence). The CDR3 contains 14 residues. General observations from the study: Low normalized T-cell clonal expansion was additionally recorded for some nonresponders. Among expanded peripheral T cells, antigen specificity went undetermined. At doses 0.1 to 3.0 mg/kg, CD4+ and CD8+ clones expanded.

Profiling relied on immunoSEQ multiplex PCR, and the TCRdb table lists in-frame clones only, not all of them. Of tens of thousands of clones in the sample, about 88% were seen once. Points on this clone: Its matching antigen is unknown.

The sequencing used CD4+ or CD8+ T cells sorted from blood, collected in a trial of the OX40 agonist ivuxolimab. The source of this sequence is an adult with an advanced solid tumor such as melanoma, head and neck, liver or kidney cancer. The V gene is TRBV27, the J gene TRBJ1-2; 7 bases match TRBD1. CDR3 amino acids: CASSLDRDRYGYTF. The CDR3 coding sequence is TGTGCCAGCAGTCTTGACAGGGACCGCTATGGCTACACCTTC.